This TCR beta chain was identified in a study of response to subunit inactivated influenza vaccine. Germline V gene sequence: CDR1 MNHNS, CDR2 SASEGT. The ends lost 5 bases at V and 3 bases at J; junction bases unmatched: 3. This CDR3 comprises 14 residues. This clonotype was observed many times. As yet, its antigen is unknown. TCRdb re-called the RT-PCR reads through MiXCR, storing one row per CDR3 protein. This table holds around 250,000 distinct CDR3 sequences, 9.5% to 15% found once. General study points: A suggestion made by the authors is that each seasonal influenza vaccination recruits few new T cells.

The sample in question was non-naive T cells sorted from PBMCs, obtained approximately 15 days before vaccination. This clonotype was sampled from a man over 45 who received an inactivated influenza vaccine. The chain combines TRBV6-1 with TRBJ2-7; 11 bases line up with TRBD2. CDR3 nucleotide sequence: TGTGCCAGCAGTCGTGGGACTAGCGGCTACGAGCAGTACTTC. This gives the protein CASSRGTSGYEQYF.